This T cell receptor beta chain was captured by sequencing in a study of blood T cell repertoires in COVID-19. Whole-study context: Sample material is recorded as cDNA or gDNA derived from T cells, B-cell-depleted T cells, or PBMCs.

The CDR3 totals 14 residues. With 3 bases removed from V and 4 bases from J, the gap between germline ends came to 12 bases. The germline V gene has CDR1 LNHDA and CDR2 SQIVND (reference sequence). Assay: immunoSEQ multiplex PCR; the TCRdb copy retains only in-frame clones and omits some. The table records hundreds of thousands of clones, approximately 89% of them present only once. Participant-reported clinical history was the basis for cohort assignment. Cohort 3 recovered donors had two negative PCRs, clearance, or symptom resolution. The chain has TRBV19 and TRBJ1-1; tentative D call: TRBD1 (5 bases). The receptor's source is a woman aged 25 to 45 who had recovered from COVID-19. Sequencing input: PBMCs or T cells enriched from blood (not recorded which). The CDR3 reads CASSIGRGSTEAFF. CDR3 nucleotides: TGTGCCAGTAGTATTGGCCGGGGGAGCACTGAAGCTTTCTTT. The whole variable domain, filled in from reference TRBV19 and TRBJ1-1, reads DGGITQSPKYLFRKEGQNVTLSCEQNLNHDAMYWYRQDPGQGLRLIYYSQIVNDFQKGDIAEGYSVSREKKESFPLTVTSAQKNPTAFYLCASSIGRGSTEAFFGQGTRLTVV.